A single sample is the source of the 16 T cell receptor beta chains below, sequenced in a study of T cell responses to AZD1222 COVID-19 vaccine. Libraries were prepared by immunoSEQ multiplex PCR; TCRdb keeps only in-frame clonotypes and omits some of them. This table has 120,000 to 150,000 clones, about 90% appearing once. The sample in question was peripheral blood, obtained 28 days after the second AZD1222 dose. These receptors all stem from an adult who received the AZD1222 COVID-19 vaccine.

The rearrangement joins TRBV5-1 to TRBJ2-2; weak D call: TRBD2 (5 bases). This CDR3 has 14 amino acids. Germline V lookup: CDR1 SGHRS, CDR2 YFSETQ. Trimming took off 0 bases at V and 5 bases at J, with 8 bases between the two ends. CDR3 loop: CASSLVGKTGELFF. The CDR3 DNA is TGCGCCAGCAGCTTGGTCGGGAAAACCGGGGAGCTGTTTTTT.

The V call is TRBV19, the J call TRBJ2-3; weak D call: TRBD2 (6 bases). V was clipped by 3 bases and J by 4 bases, with 14 bases between them. CDR1 is LNHDA, CDR2 SQIVND, per germline (reference sequence). The CDR3 loop spans 15 amino acids. CDR3 DNA sequence: TGTGCCAGTAGTATCCGGGTTGGAGGGGCAGATACGCAGTATTTT. Translated: CASSIRVGGADTQYF.

This clone was recorded only once. The chain is built from TRBV5-1 and TRBJ2-7; 9 bases fit TRBD2. Germline loops: CDR1 SGHRS, CDR2 YFSETQ. This CDR3 has 17 amino acids. The J segment lost 5 bases and the V segment lost 5 bases, leaving 17 bases of the junction unmatched. CDR3 nucleotide sequence: TGCGCCAGCAGGAACGCCCTTCTGGGGGAGCGGGGGGACGAGCAGTACTTC. Its protein product is CASRNALLGERGDEQYF.

The chain joins TRBV3-1 (or the pseudogene TRBV3-2) to TRBJ2-3; 7 bases fit TRBD2. Unmatched junction bases numbered 11, after V lost 4 bases and J lost 4 bases. This CDR3 is built from 16 residues. Germline values: CDR1 LGHDT, CDR2 YNNKEL (reference sequence). CDR3 region: CASSLTPSGAPDTQYF. CDR3 bases: TGTGCCAGCAGCCTAACGCCCAGCGGGGCCCCAGATACGCAGTATTTT.

The gene calls are TRBV29-1 and TRBJ2-5; D remains ambiguous. The CDR3 covers 12 residues. Germline V gives CDR1 SQVTM, CDR2 ANQGSEA. Trimming took off 2 bases at V and 1 base at J, with 5 bases between the two ends. The CDR3 loop is CSVERFQETQYF. The CDR3 DNA sequence: TGCAGCGTTGAACGGTTCCAAGAGACCCAGTACTTC.

This chain links TRBV6-5 with TRBJ1-3; possible D gene TRBD1, 6 bases. The germline CDR1 and CDR2 sequences are MNHEY and SVGAGI. The CDR3 runs to 13 residues. The germline V and J ends were trimmed by 6 bases and 2 bases, with 8 bases remaining between them. CDR3 nucleotides: TGTGCCAGCAGCCGGGGGCCTGGAAACACCATATATTTT. Translated, it gives CASSRGPGNTIYF.

V gene TRBV13 combines with J gene TRBJ1-1; TRBD1 might be the D (5 bases). CDR3 length: 13 amino acids. The germline V gene has CDR1 PRHDT and CDR2 FYEKMQ (reference sequence). The V end was cut by 6 bases, the J end by 5 bases, with 13 bases between. CDR3 residues: CASRKGLGTEAFF. In DNA form, the CDR3 reads TGTGCCAGCAGGAAGGGGTTAGGGACTGAAGCTTTCTTT.

The CDR3 protein is CASSYGGVYEQYF. In DNA form, the CDR3 reads TGTGCCAGCAGTTACGGAGGAGTCTACGAGCAGTACTTC. J is TRBJ2-7 and V is TRBV6-2 or TRBV6-3, with D possibly being TRBD2 (5 bases). Trimming left V 2 bases short and J 3 bases short, with 8 bases between. Germline CDR1 and CDR2: MNHEY and SVGEGT. CDR3 length: 13 amino acids.

This chain uses TRBV18 with TRBJ1-6; no clear D gene. The CDR3 loop spans 15 amino acids. Germline values: CDR1 KGHSH, CDR2 LQKENI. Trimming pared 3 bases from V and 0 bases from J, leaving 6 bases between. DNA for the CDR3: TGTGCCAGCTCACCCGATAGCTCCTATAATTCACCCCTCCACTTT. Residues: CASSPDSSYNSPLHF.

The chain joins TRBV27 to TRBJ1-1; D call uncertain. V dropped 4 bases and J dropped 4 bases, with 10 bases sitting between them. The CDR3 has 13 residues. The V gene's germline CDR1 is MNHEY and CDR2 SMNVEV (reference sequence). The CDR3 protein is CASSSLMGTEAFF. The CDR3 DNA reads TGTGCCAGCAGTTCCCTAATGGGCACTGAAGCTTTCTTT.

The CDR3 reads CASSLLGDVQDGYTF. The CDR3 DNA sequence: TGTGCCAGCAGCCTCCTCGGCGACGTCCAAGATGGCTACACCTTC. The chain links TRBV3-1 (or the pseudogene TRBV3-2) to TRBJ1-2; D gene ambiguous. Germline-derived CDR1 and CDR2 are LGHDT and YNNKEL (reference sequence). This CDR3 has 15 residues. Trimming cost V 4 bases and J 6 bases, with 18 bases left between them.

The genes are TRBV6-5 and TRBJ1-1, with D unclear. Trimming left V 0 bases short and J 8 bases short, with 7 bases between. This CDR3 comprises 12 residues. Germline CDR1 and CDR2: MNHEY and SVGAGI. CDR3 coding DNA: TGTGCCAGCAGTTACTCGGGCGGGGAAGCTTTCTTT. This gives the protein CASSYSGGEAFF.

CDR3 loop: CASSVKLAEYNEQFF. The CDR3 nucleotides read TGTGCCAGCAGCGTAAAGCTAGCGGAATACAATGAGCAGTTCTTC. V and J are TRBV9 and TRBJ2-1; 7 bases line up with TRBD2. The V segment lost 1 base and the J segment 4 bases; nucleotides outside the gene matches: 5. This CDR3 is built from 15 residues. Germline CDR1 and CDR2: SGDLS and YYNGEE.

This clone came up once. The chain carries TRBV7-9 and TRBJ2-1, with D possibly being TRBD1 (5 bases). Germline assignment: CDR1 SEHNR and CDR2 FQNEAQ (reference sequence). The CDR3 consists of 13 residues. The V gene lost 1 base and the J gene lost 7 bases, with 8 bases spanning the gap. The CDR3 DNA sequence: TGTGCCAGCAGCTTAGGGGGCGCAAATGAGCAGTTCTTC. Its protein is CASSLGGANEQFF.

This clone appeared a single time. The rearrangement joins TRBV2 to TRBJ2-2; D is possibly TRBD1 or TRBD2 (5 bases each). The CDR3 has 14 amino acids. Trimming cost V 8 bases and J 5 bases, with 15 bases left between them. Germline assignment: CDR1 SNHLY and CDR2 FYNNEI. The CDR3 region is CASGDGGGTGELFF. CDR3 DNA: TGTGCCAGCGGGGACGGAGGCGGGACCGGGGAGCTGTTTTTT.

The chain joins TRBV24-1 to TRBJ2-3, with 9 nucleotides matching TRBD1. The CDR3 consists of 15 residues. Unmatched junction bases numbered 3, after V lost 3 bases and J lost 3 bases. Germline assignment: CDR1 KGHDR and CDR2 SFDVKD. CDR3: CATSDKGQGTDTQYF. CDR3 coding DNA: TGTGCCACCAGTGATAAGGGACAGGGAACAGATACGCAGTATTTT.